Following are 20 T cell receptor beta chains from one sample sequenced in a study of identical twins. From the 5' RACE reads, TCRdb called clonotypes with MiXCR, one entry per CDR3 protein. The sample shows hundreds of thousands of distinct CDR3 sequences, over 8.5% of them seen only once. These records were also assigned to another study, of yellow fever vaccine responses in identical twins.

Sequenced sample: PBMCs. The receptors here all came from a woman aged 18 to 35 in good health.

This clonotype was detected only a few times. This sequence joins TRBV4-3 and TRBJ2-1, with D perhaps TRBD1 or TRBD2 (5 bases each). The germline V and J ends were trimmed by 4 bases and 0 bases, with 10 bases remaining between them. CDR1 LGHNA and CDR2 YSLEER come from the germline V gene. This CDR3 spans 15 amino acids. This chain's CDR3 is CASSPGLHSYNEQFF. The CDR3 bases are TGCGCCAGCAGCCCGGGGCTCCACTCCTACAATGAGCAGTTCTTC.

This clonotype was seen ten or more times. This rearrangement joins TRBV4-1 to TRBJ2-7; 8 bases align to TRBD2. V gave up 4 bases and J gave up 2 bases; unmatched junction bases: 13. This CDR3 comprises 17 residues. In germline, CDR1 is MGHRA, CDR2 YSYEKL. DNA for the CDR3: TGCGCCAGCAGCCGCGATGCTACTAGCGGAGCTACCTACGAGCAGTACTTC. Protein sequence: CASSRDATSGATYEQYF.

The genes are TRBV20-1 and TRBJ2-3; 12 bases line up with TRBD2. The trim removed 0 bases at V and 6 bases at J, leaving 13 bases unmatched. Germline assignment: CDR1 DFQATT and CDR2 SNEGSKA (reference sequence). The CDR3 is 18 residues long. The CDR3, as DNA: TGCAGTGCTAGAGATCCCCGTCGTGGGACTAGCGGGTTGGATACGCAGTATTTT. It yields the protein CSARDPRRGTSGLDTQYF.

This clonotype appeared a few times. This chain joins TRBV2 and TRBJ2-6; 11 bases agree with TRBD1. Germline loops: CDR1 SNHLY, CDR2 FYNNEI. The CDR3 has 17 amino acids. The J segment lost 2 bases and the V segment lost 2 bases, leaving 2 bases of the junction unmatched. The CDR3 DNA reads TGTGCCAGCAGTGAAAGGACAGGGGGCGCTGGGGCCAACGTCCTGACTTTC. This translates into CASSERTGGAGANVLTF.

This clonotype was seen only a few times. V usage is TRBV6-5 and J usage is TRBJ2-7, with TRBD2 matching 8 bases. J was trimmed by 0 bases and V by 2 bases; bases with no gene match: 9. The germline V gene has CDR1 MNHEY and CDR2 SVGAGI. The CDR3 is 17 residues long. The CDR3 DNA follows: TGTGCCAGCAGTTACCAAACTAGCGGCACTTCCTCCTACGAGCAGTACTTC. It codes for CASSYQTSGTSSYEQYF.

The chain joins TRBV4-1 to TRBJ2-7; D is unresolved. The CDR3 loop spans 14 amino acids. V shed 4 bases and J shed 2 bases, with 12 bases lying between them. Germline CDR1 and CDR2: MGHRA and YSYEKL. Written as DNA, the CDR3 is TGCGCCAGCAGCCTGGACGGCCTGACCTACGAGCAGTACTTC. This encodes CASSLDGLTYEQYF.

The chain employs TRBV24-1 and TRBJ2-5; D might be TRBD2 (6 bases). The V end lost 4 bases, the J end lost 1 base, and 12 bases lay between the germline ends. The CDR3 loop spans 15 amino acids. Germline-derived CDR1 and CDR2 are KGHDR and SFDVKD. The chain's CDR3 is CATSDPLGGQETQYF. In nucleotides, the CDR3 is TGTGCCACCAGTGACCCTCTGGGGGGCCAAGAGACCCAGTACTTC.

V gene TRBV5-1 combines with J gene TRBJ2-1; the match to TRBD2 covers 9 bases. The ends lost 4 bases at V and 9 bases at J; junction bases unmatched: 11. From germline, CDR1 is SGHRS and CDR2 YFSETQ. The CDR3 is made up of 15 amino acids. Here the CDR3 reads CASSHAGLAGPEQFF. CDR3 coding DNA: TGCGCCAGCAGCCATGCAGGCCTAGCGGGGCCTGAGCAGTTCTTC. Complete variable domain (other parts from reference TRBV5-1 and TRBJ2-1): KAGVTQTPRYLIKTRGQQVTLSCSPISGHRSVSWYQQTPGQGLQFLFEYFSETQRNKGNFPGRFSGRQFSNSRSEMNVSTLELGDSALYLCASSHAGLAGPEQFFGPGTRLTVL.

This clonotype was seen repeatedly, ten times or more. CDR3 protein: CSVSGTGGNEQFF. In DNA, the CDR3 is TGCAGCGTCTCCGGGACAGGTGGCAATGAGCAGTTCTTC. The J gene is TRBJ2-1, the V gene TRBV29-1; 8 nucleotides agree with TRBD1. The V gene's germline CDR1 is SQVTM and CDR2 ANQGSEA. The CDR3 has 13 amino acids. V shed 6 bases, J shed 6 bases, and the junction held 7 bases outside the gene matches.

This chain uses TRBV9 with TRBJ2-5; TRBD1 agrees at 7 bases. Germline V CDR1 and CDR2: SGDLS, YYNGEE. The V segment lost 4 bases and the J segment 2 bases; nucleotides outside the gene matches: 5. The CDR3 covers 14 residues. CDR3 coding DNA: TGTGCCAGCAGCAGAGGGGGACAGCAAGAGACCCAGTACTTC. Its protein is CASSRGGQQETQYF.

The chain combines TRBV7-2 with TRBJ2-7, with 9 nucleotides matching TRBD2. Germline V gene sequence: CDR1 SGHTA, CDR2 FQGNSA. The CDR3 is made up of 13 amino acids. The junction had 8 bases not matched to a gene; V was cut back by 2 bases and J by 12 bases. This chain's CDR3 is CASSLLASGNSYF. Here the CDR3 DNA reads TGTGCCAGCAGCTTATTGGCTAGCGGGAATTCGTACTTC.

This clonotype has ten or more counts. The CDR3 spells CASSLGPGQGVQPQHF. DNA of the CDR3: TGTGCCAGCAGCTTGGGACCGGGACAGGGCGTTCAGCCCCAGCATTTT. The V and J genes are TRBV5-6 and TRBJ1-5; 9 bases line up with TRBD1. CDR1 and CDR2 from the germline V gene are SGHDT and YYEEEE. Trimming at V came to 0 bases and at J to 6 bases, leaving 7 bases not matched to a gene. This CDR3 has 16 residues.

The rearrangement joins TRBV27 to TRBJ2-3; 11 bases are a match to TRBD2. The CDR3 is 16 amino acids. The V gene's germline CDR1 is MNHEY and CDR2 SMNVEV (reference sequence). J was trimmed by 2 bases and V by 4 bases; bases with no gene match: 5. CDR3 sequence reads: CASSSIAGGPTDTQYF. CDR3 nucleotides: TGTGCCAGCAGTTCGATAGCGGGAGGGCCCACAGATACGCAGTATTTT.

This clonotype was counted only a few times. The V gene is TRBV20-1, the J gene TRBJ2-1; D is unresolved. Per the germline V gene, CDR1 is DFQATT and CDR2 is SNEGSKA (reference sequence). The CDR3 loop spans 14 amino acids. Trimming removed 7 bases at V and 0 bases at J, with 13 bases between. The chain's CDR3 is CSVEDFSSYNEQFF. The DNA for the CDR3 is TGCAGTGTTGAAGACTTCAGCTCCTACAATGAGCAGTTCTTC.

There are a few counts of this clonotype. The J gene is TRBJ2-2, the V gene TRBV12-3 or TRBV12-4, with D tentatively TRBD1 (5 bases). The CDR3 contains 19 residues. V gave up 3 bases and J gave up 1 base, with 21 bases separating them. The CDR3 loop reads CASSLWLSEKGKNTGELFF. In nucleotides, the CDR3 is TGTGCCAGCAGTTTGTGGCTTTCAGAGAAGGGGAAGAACACCGGGGAGCTGTTTTTT.

This clonotype was recorded at least ten times. The chain couples TRBV20-1 to TRBJ1-2, with D tentatively TRBD1 (6 bases). CDR1 and CDR2 from the germline V gene are DFQATT and SNEGSKA (reference sequence). Trimming took off 5 bases at V and 8 bases at J, with 6 bases between the two ends. The CDR3 totals 9 residues. CDR3 sequence (DNA): TGCAGTGCTGGGGGCGGCTACACCTTC. It is translated as CSAGGGYTF.

The sample holds a few counts of this clonotype. The rearrangement links TRBV5-6 to TRBJ1-2; unclear D gene. V was trimmed by 0 bases and J by 6 bases, leaving 9 bases between them. Germline CDR1 and CDR2: SGHDT and YYEEEE. This CDR3 is built from 13 residues. CDR3 nucleotide sequence: TGTGCCAGCAGCTTGGTGTCGGTCGATGGCTACACCTTC. Its translation: CASSLVSVDGYTF.

The J gene is TRBJ2-7, the V gene TRBV7-9; D uncertain. CDR1 is SEHNR and CDR2 is FQNEAQ in the germline V gene (reference sequence). Trimming shortened V by 1 base and J by 7 bases, and 5 bases separated the two germline ends. This CDR3 is built from 11 residues. CDR3: CASSLVQEQYF. The CDR3 region has the DNA TGTGCCAGCAGCTTAGTACAGGAGCAGTACTTC.

This clonotype was seen a few times. At one boundary the junction diverges from the germline segment, which might be a read error. The chain uses TRBV7-9 and TRBJ2-7; D possibly corresponds to TRBD1 (6 bases). The CDR3 is made up of 15 amino acids. Germline V gene sequence: CDR1 SEHNR, CDR2 FQNEAQ (reference sequence). The CDR3 region has the DNA TGTGCCAGCAGCCGCAGGGGATACGGGACCCCATCAGGTTATTTC. Amino acids: CASSRRGYGTPSGYF.

The chain uses TRBV9 and TRBJ2-5; 9 bases are a match to TRBD2. Trimming removed 0 bases from V and 3 bases from J; junction bases left unmatched: 3. CDR3 length: 15 amino acids. Germline V lookup: CDR1 SGDLS, CDR2 YYNGEE. The CDR3 bases are TGTGCCAGCAGCGTAGGCGGGGGGGCCGAAGAGACCCAGTACTTC. Translation: CASSVGGGAEETQYF.